This passage covers 28 T cell receptor beta chains from one sample sequenced in a study of immune evolution from preneoplasia to lung adenocarcinoma. Sequencing was performed with immunoSEQ multiplex PCR; in TCRdb, only in-frame clones are kept and a portion is missing. The sample carries 2,500 to 3,000 clones, roughly 80% recorded once. The sample comprised FFPE invasive lung adenocarcinoma tissue. The origin of the receptors is a person between 65 and 79 years old with invasive lung adenocarcinoma.

The chain recombines TRBV27 with TRBJ2-5, with TRBD2 as a possible D gene (6 bases). The germline CDR1 and CDR2 sequences are MNHEY and SMNVEV (reference sequence). V dropped 3 bases and J dropped 5 bases, with 7 bases sitting between them. The CDR3 contains 12 residues. CDR3 nucleotide sequence: TGTGCCAGCAGTTTGGAGGGGGAGACCCAGTACTTC. Its protein product is CASSLEGETQYF.

The V and J genes are TRBV6-6 and TRBJ2-7; D is ambiguous. The CDR3 is 14 residues long. The ends were cut back, 7 bases at V and 5 bases at J, with 18 bases in the middle. Germline CDR1 is MNHNY and CDR2 is SVGAGI (reference sequence). In DNA, the CDR3 is TGTGCCAGCAATCCGACGGATTTAATCGACGAGCAGTACTTC. Translating gives CASNPTDLIDEQYF.

The chain carries TRBV7-2 and TRBJ2-3; 10 bases match TRBD2. V gave up 3 bases and J gave up 4 bases; unmatched junction bases: 7. The CDR3 length is 16 residues. Germline lookup yields CDR1 SGHTA and CDR2 FQGNSA. The CDR3 is CASSFKSGRAPDTQYF. The DNA of the CDR3 is TGTGCCAGCAGCTTCAAGAGCGGGAGGGCCCCAGATACGCAGTATTTT.

This chain connects TRBV18 to TRBJ2-2; 7 nucleotides align to TRBD2. The V and J ends lost 1 base and 3 bases, in that order; junction bases with no gene match: 2. Germline CDR1 and CDR2: KGHSH and LQKENI. The CDR3 totals 15 residues. The CDR3 DNA is TGTGCCAGCTCACCACGGCTAGCGGACACCGGGGAGCTGTTTTTT. Its translation is CASSPRLADTGELFF.

This clone was seen a handful of times. The CDR3 loop reads CASRGVGLAGQETQYF. CDR3 coding DNA: TGTGCCAGCAGAGGGGTGGGACTAGCGGGACAAGAGACCCAGTACTTC. The chain employs TRBV7-9 and TRBJ2-5; the match to TRBD2 covers 13 bases. J was trimmed by 2 bases and V by 6 bases; bases with no gene match: 6. Germline loops: CDR1 SEHNR, CDR2 FQNEAQ (reference sequence). The CDR3 runs to 16 residues.

V gene TRBV18 combines with J gene TRBJ2-3; TRBD1 matches 8 bases. CDR1 KGHSH and CDR2 LQKENI come from the germline V gene. The ends lost 3 bases at V and 6 bases at J; junction bases unmatched: 2. This CDR3 has 13 amino acids. The CDR3 region has the DNA TGTGCCAGCTCACCGCGGGACAGGGATACGCAGTATTTT. This sequence encodes CASSPRDRDTQYF.

The chain is built from TRBV7-2 and TRBJ2-2; D unclear. The V gene's germline CDR1 is SGHTA and CDR2 FQGNSA. The CDR3 runs 15 residues. Trimming removed 6 bases at V and 6 bases at J, with 17 bases between. Here the CDR3 DNA reads TGTGCCAGCAGTTCCCGGACCAGTGCTTCCGGGGAGCTGTTTTTT. Translation: CASSSRTSASGELFF.

The rearrangement joins TRBV10-3 to TRBJ2-1; 12 positions agree with TRBD2. The germline V gene encodes CDR1 ENHRY and CDR2 SYGVKD. J was trimmed by 6 bases and V by 2 bases; bases with no gene match: 2. The CDR3 is 15 amino acids. The CDR3 reads CAISEPSGRANEQFF. CDR3 sequence (DNA): TGTGCCATCAGTGAGCCTAGCGGGAGGGCCAATGAGCAGTTCTTC.

The chain has TRBV5-4 and TRBJ2-7; 7 bases match TRBD1. V shed 4 bases and J 3 bases; nucleotides not matched to a gene: 1. The length of the CDR3 is 12 residues. Germline lookup yields CDR1 SGHNT and CDR2 YYREEE (reference sequence). This CDR3 is CASSRDSYEQYF. The CDR3 DNA reads as TGTGCCAGCAGCCGGGACAGCTACGAGCAGTACTTC.

This chain connects TRBV9 to TRBJ1-1; 7 bases line up with TRBD1. This CDR3 has 15 residues. The ends lost 4 bases at V and 8 bases at J; junction bases unmatched: 14. The germline V gene has CDR1 SGDLS and CDR2 YYNGEE. CDR3 nucleotides: TGTGCCAGCAGCCCCCCGGGACAGCTTGGAAGGGAAGCTTTCTTT. It codes for CASSPPGQLGREAFF.

This chain uses TRBV9 with TRBJ2-2; 9 bases are a match to TRBD1. Unmatched junction bases numbered 8, after V lost 4 bases and J lost 7 bases. The CDR3 spans 15 residues. From germline, CDR1 is SGDLS and CDR2 YYNGEE. The CDR3 DNA reads TGTGCCAGCAGCCCCCGGACAGGGGAGGGCGGGGAGCTGTTTTTT. Translation gives CASSPRTGEGGELFF.

V usage is TRBV7-6 and J usage is TRBJ2-3; 9 bases are a match to TRBD2. Per the germline V gene, CDR1 is SGHVS and CDR2 is FNYEAQ. The CDR3 length is 17 residues. V lost 5 bases to trimming and J lost 4 bases; unmatched junction nucleotides: 13. Written as DNA, the CDR3 is TGTGCCAGCAGCCCCATAGCGGGAGAACCTGGGGCAGATACGCAGTATTTT. Residues: CASSPIAGEPGADTQYF.

The chain carries TRBV7-8 and TRBJ2-7; TRBD1 might be the D (5 bases). Germline lookup yields CDR1 SGHVS and CDR2 FQNEAQ. The length of the CDR3 is 16 residues. Trimming took off 2 bases at V and 2 bases at J, with 16 bases between the two ends. The CDR3 loop reads CASSLRSGIVTYEQYF. The CDR3 region has the DNA TGTGCCAGCAGCTTAAGATCAGGGATTGTAACCTACGAGCAGTACTTC.

The chain recombines TRBV7-9 with TRBJ1-1, with D perhaps matching TRBD1 (6 bases). Deletions cut 3 bases from V and 1 base from J, with 6 bases between. Germline V gene data show CDR1 as SEHNR and CDR2 as FQNEAQ (reference sequence). The CDR3 loop spans 13 amino acids. The chain's CDR3 is CASSLGQNTEAFF. The CDR3 DNA sequence: TGTGCCAGCAGCTTGGGACAGAACACTGAAGCTTTCTTT.

This rearrangement joins TRBV7-9 to TRBJ2-1; D possibly corresponds to TRBD1 (6 bases). The CDR3 runs to 13 residues. Trimming shortened V by 5 bases and J by 7 bases, and 12 bases separated the two germline ends. In germline, CDR1 is SEHNR, CDR2 FQNEAQ (reference sequence). CDR3 nucleotides: TGTGCCAGCAGCCCGCCCACAGGGAATGAGCAGTTCTTC. Residues: CASSPPTGNEQFF.

The rearrangement joins TRBV7-6 to TRBJ1-2, with 7 bases lining up with TRBD1. The CDR3 totals 15 residues. Germline V gene lookup returns CDR1 SGHVS and CDR2 FNYEAQ. With V trimmed by 5 bases and J by 6 bases, 12 bases remained unmatched. CDR3 region: CASSPTGRDVHGYTF. CDR3 nucleotides: TGTGCCAGCAGCCCGACAGGGAGGGATGTCCATGGCTACACCTTC.

This rearrangement joins TRBV2 to TRBJ2-7, with 12 bases identical to TRBD2. J was trimmed by 6 bases and V by 6 bases; bases with no gene match: 9. This CDR3 spans 15 amino acids. Germline V gives CDR1 SNHLY, CDR2 FYNNEI. The CDR3 DNA reads as TGTGCCAGCAGGTCACTAGCGGGAGGCTCTGGCGAGCAGTACTTC. Protein: CASRSLAGGSGEQYF.

This clone was picked up a small number of times. The V call is TRBV29-1, the J call TRBJ1-4; D gene uncertain. CDR3 length equals 12 residues. Germline V gene lookup returns CDR1 SQVTM and CDR2 ANQGSEA. V was trimmed by 6 bases and J by 5 bases, leaving 10 bases between them. The CDR3: CSVWTLNEKLFF. The CDR3 DNA reads TGCAGCGTCTGGACTCTGAATGAAAAACTGTTTTTT.

This clone was counted a few times. CDR3: CASSRGQEETQYF. CDR3 nucleotides: TGTGCCAGCAGCCGGGGACAGGAAGAGACCCAGTACTTC. The chain uses TRBV7-3 and TRBJ2-5, with 8 bases that match TRBD1. This CDR3 comprises 13 residues. V lost 5 bases and J lost 3; bases outside the gene matches: 2. Germline V gene sequence: CDR1 SGHTA, CDR2 FQGTGA.

This chain links TRBV28 with TRBJ1-5; D unresolved. The CDR3 runs 13 residues. Germline CDR1 and CDR2: MDHEN and SYDVKM. V lost 2 bases to trimming and J lost 4 bases, with 6 bases between them. The CDR3 protein is CASSLRENQPQHF. In DNA, the CDR3 is TGTGCCAGCAGTTTACGGGAAAATCAGCCCCAGCATTTT.

This rearrangement joins TRBV7-8 to TRBJ1-5; TRBD1 agrees at 7 bases. Germline V gives CDR1 SGHVS, CDR2 FQNEAQ. There are 13 residues in the CDR3. Unmatched junction bases numbered 4, after V lost 4 bases and J lost 7 bases. The CDR3 coding sequence is TGTGCCAGCAGCTCGGGACAGTTGCAGCCCCAGCATTTT. This translates into CASSSGQLQPQHF.

This rearrangement joins TRBV7-3 to TRBJ1-2, with 10 bases fitting TRBD1. J was trimmed by 2 bases and V by 5 bases; bases with no gene match: 5. The germline gives CDR1 SGHTA, CDR2 FQGTGA. This CDR3 is 15 amino acids long. CDR3 in amino acids: CASSPTGGANYGYTF. The CDR3 DNA follows: TGTGCCAGCAGCCCGACAGGGGGCGCCAACTATGGCTACACCTTC.

The rearrangement joins TRBV29-1 to TRBJ2-3; possible D gene TRBD1, 6 bases. Germline CDR1 reads SQVTM; CDR2 reads ANQGSEA. V shed 1 base and J shed 0 bases, with 11 bases lying between them. The CDR3 consists of 15 residues. The CDR3 DNA reads TGCAGCGTTGAAGGGACAGTTACTAGCACAGATACGCAGTATTTT. Its protein is CSVEGTVTSTDTQYF.

The rearrangement joins TRBV18 to TRBJ2-7; possible D gene TRBD2, 5 bases. V dropped 4 bases and J dropped 5 bases, with 9 bases sitting between them. This CDR3 has 12 residues. Per germline, CDR1 KGHSH and CDR2 LQKENI. CDR3 loop: CASSQRGNEQYF. Written as DNA, the CDR3 is TGTGCCAGCTCACAACGGGGAAACGAGCAGTACTTC.

The rearrangement links TRBV6-5 to TRBJ2-7; TRBD2 agrees at 11 bases. V shed 4 bases and J 5 bases; nucleotides not matched to a gene: 7. This CDR3 region has 15 residues. Looked up from germline, CDR1 is MNHEY and CDR2 is SVGAGI. The CDR3 DNA reads as TGTGCCAGCAGTTCGCAACTAGCGGGAGAGGACGAGCAGTACTTC. Translation gives CASSSQLAGEDEQYF.

This clone was seen a few times. V is TRBV9 and J is TRBJ2-7; D possibly corresponds to TRBD2 (6 bases). V was pared by 6 bases and J by 6 bases, with 22 bases between. The CDR3 has 15 residues. CDR1 and CDR2 from the germline V gene are SGDLS and YYNGEE. CDR3 in DNA: TGTGCCAGCACGCCACTAGCCGATCTGCGGGGCGAGCAGTACTTC. Its protein product is CASTPLADLRGEQYF.

The chain combines TRBV6-1 with TRBJ2-6, with unresolved D. Germline CDR1 MNHNS, CDR2 SASEGT. Trimming removed 8 bases from V and 4 bases from J, with 12 bases in between. The CDR3 contains 14 residues. CDR3 DNA sequence: TGTGCCAGCTTATCCCCGATAGGGGCCAACGTCCTGACTTTC. Its protein is CASLSPIGANVLTF.

The gene calls are TRBV27 and TRBJ2-2; possibly TRBD2 for D (5 bases). The CDR3 runs to 13 residues. Per the germline V gene, CDR1 is MNHEY and CDR2 is SMNVEV (reference sequence). V was shortened by 3 bases and J by 3 bases, with 5 bases between the two germline ends. Here the CDR3 DNA reads TGTGCCAGCAGTTTTAGCGACACCGGGGAGCTGTTTTTT. Amino acid sequence: CASSFSDTGELFF.